Sequencing of this T cell receptor (beta chain) was carried out in a study of blood T cell repertoires in COVID-19 (dated by TCRdb to the early 2020s). Describing the broader study: The collaborator samples originated in the United States, Italy and Spain and spanned the acute and convalescent phases of COVID-19. Samples came from the ongoing ImmuneRACE study (first 160 participants) plus 1,254 subjects from 6 global collaborators. The prospective study material was composed of cDNA or gDNA derived from T cells, B-cell-depleted T cells, or PBMCs. Where available, HLA class I and class II types were taken from metadata supplied by the sample provider and were not determined by assay-based typing. The repertoires were released in a freely available public database intended as a resource for research on the immune response to SARS-CoV-2. The dataset comprised deeply sampled blood TCRbeta repertoires from subjects exposed to, actively infected with, or recovered from COVID-19. A de-identified subject ID, COVID-19 status, age in years and sex were almost always included in the sample metadata. Overall study outcomes, separate from this receptor: The amount of clinical and demographic metadata varied by source and participant and was provided uncurated.

Whole blood was collected in K2EDTA tubes by collaborating institutions according to the institutions' own protocols. Collaborator samples were shipped for TCRbeta analysis as frozen whole blood, isolated PBMCs, or DNA extracted from either sample type. CDR3 length: 13 amino acids, cysteine to phenylalanine. Only the CDR3 part of the read is kept: 39 bases, read in frame from the first base. CDR1 and CDR2 were assigned from the germline V gene as MDHEN and SYDVKM. From V the trimming removes 5 bases and from J it removes 2 bases, while the gene matches leave 2 bases of the junction unaccounted for. TCRbeta CDR3 regions were amplified from genomic DNA by means of the immunoSEQ Assay, a bias-controlled multiplex PCR. In the source study's methods: Within the assay, amplification of reference gene primers was used to estimate how many nucleated cells each sample contained. To quantify the absolute abundance of each unique TCRbeta CDR3 rearrangement, sequence reads were collapsed and filtered. For each sample, productive Simpson clonality was calculated as the square root of Simpson's diversity index over productive rearrangements. TCRdb retrieved this table from immuneACCESS and kept in-frame rearrangements only. Not all clones are present; in checked studies, unresolved V genes account for under half, and no reason is known for the remainder. V, J and clone size derive from that table, while D and trimming were established from the DNA sequence. For this sample there are around 27,000 clones; roughly 83% appear just once. Around 24% of the sample comes from the top ten.

Note on this clone: The antigen it recognizes is unknown. No much larger clone exists at a distance of one base, and base qualities are not known.

The rearrangement joined TRBV28 to TRBJ2-7; 8 nucleotides in the junction match TRBD2. The sample consisted of peripheral blood. The receptor was derived from a human donor in a cohort sampled during active COVID-19. In nucleotides, the sequence is TGTGCCAGCAGTCGGGGGGGAACCTACGAGCAGTACTTC. This sequence encodes CASSRGGTYEQYF.